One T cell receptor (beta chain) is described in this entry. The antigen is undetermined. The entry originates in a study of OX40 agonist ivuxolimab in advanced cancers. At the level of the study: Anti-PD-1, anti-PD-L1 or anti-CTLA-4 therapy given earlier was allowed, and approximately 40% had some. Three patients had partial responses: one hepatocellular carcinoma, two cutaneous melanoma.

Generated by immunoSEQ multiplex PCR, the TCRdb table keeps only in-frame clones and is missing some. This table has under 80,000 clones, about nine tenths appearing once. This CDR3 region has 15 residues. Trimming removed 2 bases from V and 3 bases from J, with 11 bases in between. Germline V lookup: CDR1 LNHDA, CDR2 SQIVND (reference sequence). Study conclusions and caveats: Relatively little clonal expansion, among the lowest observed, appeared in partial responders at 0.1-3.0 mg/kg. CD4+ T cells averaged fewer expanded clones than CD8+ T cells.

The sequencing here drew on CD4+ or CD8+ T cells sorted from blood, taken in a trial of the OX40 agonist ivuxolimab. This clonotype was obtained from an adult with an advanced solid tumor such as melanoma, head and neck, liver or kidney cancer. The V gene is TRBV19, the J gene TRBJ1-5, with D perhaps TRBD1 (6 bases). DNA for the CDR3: TGTGCCAGTAGTATAAACAACAGGGACAATCAGCCCCAGCATTTT. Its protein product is CASSINNRDNQPQHF.